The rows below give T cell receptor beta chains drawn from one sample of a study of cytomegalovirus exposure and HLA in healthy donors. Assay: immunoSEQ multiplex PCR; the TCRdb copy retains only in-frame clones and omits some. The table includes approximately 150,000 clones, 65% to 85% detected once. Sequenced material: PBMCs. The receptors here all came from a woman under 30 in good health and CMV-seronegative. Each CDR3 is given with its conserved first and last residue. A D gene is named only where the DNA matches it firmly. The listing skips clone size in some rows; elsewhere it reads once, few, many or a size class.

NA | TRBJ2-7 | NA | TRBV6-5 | TGTGCCAGCAGTGCGGCCGGGGAATCCTACGAGCAGTACTTC | CASSAAGESYEQYF
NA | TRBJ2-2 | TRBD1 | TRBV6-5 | TGTGCCAGCAGTTCACAGGGGGCCACCGGGGAGCTGTTTTTT | CASSSQGATGELFF
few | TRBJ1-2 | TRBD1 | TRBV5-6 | TGTGCCAGCAGCTTGGGGACAGGATTATATGGCTACACCTTC | CASSLGTGLYGYTF
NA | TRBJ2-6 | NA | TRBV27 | TGTGCCAGCAGTACCCCTGAGGCGGGGGCCAACGTCCTGACTTTC | CASSTPEAGANVLTF
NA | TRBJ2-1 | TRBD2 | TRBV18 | TGTGCCAGCTCCCGGGGGACTAGCGGGCAAGCATACAATGAGCAGTTCTTC | CASSRGTSGQAYNEQFF
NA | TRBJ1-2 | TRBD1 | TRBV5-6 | TGTGCCAGCAGCTTCGGCAGGGGGCATAGTGGCTACACCTTC | CASSFGRGHSGYTF
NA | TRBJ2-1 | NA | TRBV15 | TGTGCCACCAGCAGAGTGGATGAGCGGTTCTTC | CATSRVDERFF
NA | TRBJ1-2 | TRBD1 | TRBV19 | TGTGCCAGTAGCGTTACAGGGGGCTACGGCTACACCTTC | CASSVTGGYGYTF
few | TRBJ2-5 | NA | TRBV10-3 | TGTGCCATCAGTGACAGTGGAGAGACCCAGTACTTC | CAISDSGETQYF
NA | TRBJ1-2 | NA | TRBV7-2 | TGTGCCAGCAGCTTCCAGGGGCTAACTAATGGCTACACCTTC | CASSFQGLTNGYTF
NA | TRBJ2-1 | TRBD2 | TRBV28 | TGTGCCAGCCTCCGGGAGCGGGGTGTCAGCTCCTACAATGAGCAGTTCTTC | CASLRERGVSSYNEQFF
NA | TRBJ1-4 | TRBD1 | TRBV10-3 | TGTGCCATTGGACAGGGAAATGAAAAACTGTTTTTT | CAIGQGNEKLFF
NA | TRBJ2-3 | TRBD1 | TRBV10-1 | TGCGCCAGCAGTGAGTCCGGCAGGGGGCTTGGAGATACGCAGTATTTT | CASSESGRGLGDTQYF
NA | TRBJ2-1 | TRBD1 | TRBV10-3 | TGTGCCATCAGTGAGTCGACAGGGGGTACAGAGGACAATGAGCAGTTCTTC | CAISESTGGTEDNEQFF
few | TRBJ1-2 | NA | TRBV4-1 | TGCGCCAGCAGCCAAGCGCCAGGCTATGGCTACACCTTC | CASSQAPGYGYTF
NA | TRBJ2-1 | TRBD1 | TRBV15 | TGTGCCACCAGCAAACGCCTAACAGGGGGGAACGCAGGTGAGCAGTTCTTC | CATSKRLTGGNAGEQFF
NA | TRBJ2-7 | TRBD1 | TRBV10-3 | TGTGCCAGCAGGACAGGGGAACTTATCTACGAGCAGTACTTC | CASRTGELIYEQYF
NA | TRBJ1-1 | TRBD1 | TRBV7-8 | TGTGCCAGCAGCTTGCAGGGGGCCTCTGAAGCTTTCTTT | CASSLQGASEAFF
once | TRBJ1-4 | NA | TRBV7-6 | TGTGCCAGCAGCTTAGCCCAGTCTAATGAAAAACTGTTTTTT | CASSLAQSNEKLFF
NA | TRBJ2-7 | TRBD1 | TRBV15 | TGTGCCACCAGCAGGGAGGGGACAGGGTCGTCCTACGAGCAGTACTTC | CATSREGTGSSYEQYF